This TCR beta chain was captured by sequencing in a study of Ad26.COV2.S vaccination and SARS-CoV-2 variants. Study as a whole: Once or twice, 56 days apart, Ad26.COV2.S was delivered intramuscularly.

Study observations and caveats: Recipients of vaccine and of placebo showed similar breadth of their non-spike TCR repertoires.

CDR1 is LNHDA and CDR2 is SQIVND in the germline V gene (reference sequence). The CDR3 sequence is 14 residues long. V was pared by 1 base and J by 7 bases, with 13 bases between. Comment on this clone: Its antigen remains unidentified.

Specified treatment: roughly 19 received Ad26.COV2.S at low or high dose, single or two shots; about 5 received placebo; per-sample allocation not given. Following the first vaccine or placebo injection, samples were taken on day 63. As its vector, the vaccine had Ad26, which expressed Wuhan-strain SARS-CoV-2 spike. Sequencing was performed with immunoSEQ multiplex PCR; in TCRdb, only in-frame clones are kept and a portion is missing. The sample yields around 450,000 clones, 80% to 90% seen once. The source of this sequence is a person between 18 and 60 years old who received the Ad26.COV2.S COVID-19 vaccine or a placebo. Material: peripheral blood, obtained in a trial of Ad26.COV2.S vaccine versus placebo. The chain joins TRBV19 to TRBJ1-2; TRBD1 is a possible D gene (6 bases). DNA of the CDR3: TGTGCCAGTAGTATAGTTGCCAGAGGGGGTGGCTACACCTTC. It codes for CASSIVARGGGYTF.